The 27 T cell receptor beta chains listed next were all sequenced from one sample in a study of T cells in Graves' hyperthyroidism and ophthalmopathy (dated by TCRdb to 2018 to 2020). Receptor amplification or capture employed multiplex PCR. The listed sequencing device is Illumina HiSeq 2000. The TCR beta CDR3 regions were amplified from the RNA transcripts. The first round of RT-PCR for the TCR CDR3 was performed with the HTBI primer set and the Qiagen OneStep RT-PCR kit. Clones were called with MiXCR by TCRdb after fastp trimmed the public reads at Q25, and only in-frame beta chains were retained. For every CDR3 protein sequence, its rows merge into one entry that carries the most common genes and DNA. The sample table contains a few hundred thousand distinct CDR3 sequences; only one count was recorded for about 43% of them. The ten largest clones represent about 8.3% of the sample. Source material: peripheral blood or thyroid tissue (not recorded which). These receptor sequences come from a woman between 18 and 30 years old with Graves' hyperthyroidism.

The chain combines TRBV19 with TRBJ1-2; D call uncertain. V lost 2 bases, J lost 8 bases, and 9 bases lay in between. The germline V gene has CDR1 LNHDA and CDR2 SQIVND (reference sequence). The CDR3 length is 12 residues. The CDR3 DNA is TGTGCCAGTAGTATAAGGCGGGAGGGCTACACCTTC. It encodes CASSIRREGYTF.

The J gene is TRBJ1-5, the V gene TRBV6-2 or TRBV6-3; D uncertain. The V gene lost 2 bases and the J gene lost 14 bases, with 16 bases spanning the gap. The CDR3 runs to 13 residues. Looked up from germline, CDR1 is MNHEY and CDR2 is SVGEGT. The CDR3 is CASSYPSGEYEHF. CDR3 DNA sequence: TGTGCCAGCAGTTACCCTAGCGGGGAATACGAGCATTTT.

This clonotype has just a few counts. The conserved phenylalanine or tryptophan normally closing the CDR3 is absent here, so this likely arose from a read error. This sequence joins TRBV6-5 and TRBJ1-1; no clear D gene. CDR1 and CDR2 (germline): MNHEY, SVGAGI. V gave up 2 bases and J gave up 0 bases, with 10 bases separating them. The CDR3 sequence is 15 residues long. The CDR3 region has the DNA TGTGCCAGCAGTTACCATGAGGGTTTGAACACTGAAGCTTTCCTT. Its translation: CASSYHEGLNTEAFL.

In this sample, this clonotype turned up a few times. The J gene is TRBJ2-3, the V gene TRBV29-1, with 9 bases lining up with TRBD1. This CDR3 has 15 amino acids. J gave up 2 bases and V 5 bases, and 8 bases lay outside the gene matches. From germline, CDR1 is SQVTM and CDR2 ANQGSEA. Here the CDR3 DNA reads TGCAGCGTTACGTTAGGGACAGGGATCACAGATACGCAGTATTTT. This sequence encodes CSVTLGTGITDTQYF.

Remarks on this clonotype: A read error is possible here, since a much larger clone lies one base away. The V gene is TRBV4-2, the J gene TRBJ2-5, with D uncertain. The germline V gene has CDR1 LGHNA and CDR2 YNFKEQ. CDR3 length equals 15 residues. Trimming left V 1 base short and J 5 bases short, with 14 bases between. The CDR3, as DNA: TGTGCCAGCAGCCAAGCTTCGGCGCATCCGGAGACCCAGTACTTC. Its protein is CASSQASAHPETQYF.

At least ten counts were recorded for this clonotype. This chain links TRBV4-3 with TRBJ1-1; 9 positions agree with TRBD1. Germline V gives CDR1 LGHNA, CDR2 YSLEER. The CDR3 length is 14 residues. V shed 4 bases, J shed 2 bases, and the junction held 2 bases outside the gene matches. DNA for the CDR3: TGCGCCAGCAGCCGAACAGGGGGCAACACTGAAGCTTTCTTT. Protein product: CASSRTGGNTEAFF.

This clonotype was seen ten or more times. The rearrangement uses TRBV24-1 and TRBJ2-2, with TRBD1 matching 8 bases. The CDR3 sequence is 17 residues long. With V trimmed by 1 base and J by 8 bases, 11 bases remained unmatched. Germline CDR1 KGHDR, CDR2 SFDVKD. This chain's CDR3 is CATSDLPRDRNLGELFF. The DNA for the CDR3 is TGTGCCACCAGTGATTTACCCCGGGACAGGAATTTGGGGGAGCTGTTTTTT.

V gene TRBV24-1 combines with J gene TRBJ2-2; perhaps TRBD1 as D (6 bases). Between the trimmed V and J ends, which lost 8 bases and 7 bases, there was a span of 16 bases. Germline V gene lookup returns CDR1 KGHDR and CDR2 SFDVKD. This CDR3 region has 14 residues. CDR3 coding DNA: TGTGCCACCAATTTACAGGGAATGAACGGGGAGCTGTTTTTT. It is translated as CATNLQGMNGELFF.

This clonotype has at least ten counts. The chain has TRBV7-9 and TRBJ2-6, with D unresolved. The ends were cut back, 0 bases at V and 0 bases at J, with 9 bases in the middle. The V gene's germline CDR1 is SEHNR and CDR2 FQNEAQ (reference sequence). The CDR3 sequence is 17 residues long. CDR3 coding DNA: TGTGCCAGCAGCTTAGCGGGAACCTACTCTGGGGCCAACGTCCTGACTTTC. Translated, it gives CASSLAGTYSGANVLTF.

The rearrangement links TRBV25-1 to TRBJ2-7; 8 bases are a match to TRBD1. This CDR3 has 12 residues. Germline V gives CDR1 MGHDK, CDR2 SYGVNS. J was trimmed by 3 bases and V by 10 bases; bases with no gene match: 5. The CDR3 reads CATRDRNYEQYF. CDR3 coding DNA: TGTGCCACTCGGGACAGGAACTACGAGCAGTACTTC.

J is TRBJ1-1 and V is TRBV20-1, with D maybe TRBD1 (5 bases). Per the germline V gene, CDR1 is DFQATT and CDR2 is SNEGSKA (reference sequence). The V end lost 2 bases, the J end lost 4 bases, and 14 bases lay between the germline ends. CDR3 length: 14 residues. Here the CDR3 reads CSARLREGRTEAFF. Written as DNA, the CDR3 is TGCAGTGCTAGACTCAGGGAGGGACGCACTGAAGCTTTCTTT.

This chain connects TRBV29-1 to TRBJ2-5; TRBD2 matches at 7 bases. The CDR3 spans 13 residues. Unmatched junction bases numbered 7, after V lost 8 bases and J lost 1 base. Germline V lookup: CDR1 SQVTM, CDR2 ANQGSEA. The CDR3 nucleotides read TGCAGCTTAGCGGGTAGACTCCAAGAGACCCAGTACTTC. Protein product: CSLAGRLQETQYF. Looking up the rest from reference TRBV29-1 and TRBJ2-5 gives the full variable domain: SAVISQKPSRDICQRGTSLTIQCQVDSQVTMMFWYRQQPGQSLTLIATANQGSEATYESGFVIDKFPISRPNLTFSTLTVSNMSPEDSSIYLCSLAGRLQETQYFGPGTRLLVL.

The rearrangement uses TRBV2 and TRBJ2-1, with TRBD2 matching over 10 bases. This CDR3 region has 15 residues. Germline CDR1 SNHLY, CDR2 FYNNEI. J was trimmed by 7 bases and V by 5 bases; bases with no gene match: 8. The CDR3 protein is CASSRLASGSNEQFF. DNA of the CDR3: TGTGCCAGCAGTAGGTTGGCTAGCGGGAGTAATGAGCAGTTCTTC.

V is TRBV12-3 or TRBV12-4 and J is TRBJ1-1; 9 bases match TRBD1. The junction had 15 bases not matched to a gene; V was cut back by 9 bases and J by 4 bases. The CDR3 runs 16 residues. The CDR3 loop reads CASTPWGLQGATEAFF. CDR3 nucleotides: TGTGCCAGTACACCCTGGGGGTTACAGGGGGCCACTGAAGCTTTCTTT.

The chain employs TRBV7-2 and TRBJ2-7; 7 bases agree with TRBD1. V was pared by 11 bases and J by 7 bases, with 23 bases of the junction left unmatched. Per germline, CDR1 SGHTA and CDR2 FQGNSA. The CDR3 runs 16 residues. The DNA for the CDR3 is TGTGCCTGGACCCCTTACAGACTACAGGGGCCTGTTGAGCAGTACTTC. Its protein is CAWTPYRLQGPVEQYF.

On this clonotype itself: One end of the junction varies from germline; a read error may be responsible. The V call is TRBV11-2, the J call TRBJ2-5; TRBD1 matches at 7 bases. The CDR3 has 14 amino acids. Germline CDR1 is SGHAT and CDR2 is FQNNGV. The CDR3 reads CASSPRDSQATQYF. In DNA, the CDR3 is TGTGCCAGCAGCCCGAGGGACAGTCAAGCGACCCAGTACTTC.

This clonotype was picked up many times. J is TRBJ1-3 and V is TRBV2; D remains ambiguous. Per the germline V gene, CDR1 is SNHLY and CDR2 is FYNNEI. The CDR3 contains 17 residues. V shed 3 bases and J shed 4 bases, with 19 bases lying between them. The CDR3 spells CASSDKRGVTYGNTIYF. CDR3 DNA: TGTGCCAGCAGTGATAAACGTGGGGTCACCTACGGAAACACCATATATTTT.

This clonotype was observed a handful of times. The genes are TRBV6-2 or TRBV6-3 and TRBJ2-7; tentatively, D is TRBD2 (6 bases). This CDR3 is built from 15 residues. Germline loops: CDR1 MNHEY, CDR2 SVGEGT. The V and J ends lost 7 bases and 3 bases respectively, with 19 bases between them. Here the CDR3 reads CASTSITGVGYEQYF. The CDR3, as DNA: TGTGCCAGCACATCAATAACGGGAGTGGGCTACGAGCAGTACTTC.

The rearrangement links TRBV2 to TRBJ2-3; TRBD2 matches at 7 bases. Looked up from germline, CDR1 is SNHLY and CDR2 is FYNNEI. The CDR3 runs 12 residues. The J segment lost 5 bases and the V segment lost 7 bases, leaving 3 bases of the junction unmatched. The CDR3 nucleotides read TGTGCCAGCATTTCGGGGGGAGATACGCAGTATTTT. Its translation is CASISGGDTQYF.

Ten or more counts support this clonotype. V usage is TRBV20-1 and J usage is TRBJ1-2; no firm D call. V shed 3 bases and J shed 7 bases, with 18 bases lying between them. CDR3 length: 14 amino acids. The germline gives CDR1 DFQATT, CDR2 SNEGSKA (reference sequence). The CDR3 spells CSASSAGLWVGYTF. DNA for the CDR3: TGCAGTGCTAGTTCAGCTGGGCTTTGGGTTGGCTACACCTTC.

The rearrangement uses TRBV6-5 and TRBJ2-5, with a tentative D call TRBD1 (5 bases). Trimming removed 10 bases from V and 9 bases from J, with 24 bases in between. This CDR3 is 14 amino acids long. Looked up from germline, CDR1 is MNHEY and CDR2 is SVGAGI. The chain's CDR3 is CAISADREYQPQYF. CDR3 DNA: TGTGCCATCAGCGCAGACAGAGAATATCAGCCCCAGTACTTC.

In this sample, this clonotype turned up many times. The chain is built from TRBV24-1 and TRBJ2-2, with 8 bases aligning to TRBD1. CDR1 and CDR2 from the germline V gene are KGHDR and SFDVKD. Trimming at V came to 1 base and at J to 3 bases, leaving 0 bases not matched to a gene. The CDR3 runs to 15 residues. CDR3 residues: CATSDLQGDTGELFF. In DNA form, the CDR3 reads TGTGCCACCAGTGATTTACAGGGGGACACCGGGGAGCTGTTTTTT.

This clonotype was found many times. The CDR3 region is CASTLGGSGNTIYF. CDR3 nucleotides: TGTGCCAGCACCCTAGGGGGGTCCGGAAACACCATATATTTT. This chain connects TRBV12-3 or TRBV12-4 to TRBJ1-3; weak D call: TRBD1 (6 bases). There are 14 residues in the CDR3. With 7 bases removed from V and 4 bases from J, the gap between germline ends came to 14 bases.

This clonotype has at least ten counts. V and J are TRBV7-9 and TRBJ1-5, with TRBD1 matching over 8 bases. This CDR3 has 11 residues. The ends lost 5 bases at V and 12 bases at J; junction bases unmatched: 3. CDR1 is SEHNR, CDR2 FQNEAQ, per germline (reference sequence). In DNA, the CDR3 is TGTGCCAGCAGCAAGGACAGGGTCCAGCATTTT. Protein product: CASSKDRVQHF. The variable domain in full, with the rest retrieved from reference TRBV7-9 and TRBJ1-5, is DTGVSQNPRHKITKRGQNVTFRCDPISEHNRLYWYRQTLGQGPEFLTYFQNEAQLEKSRLLSDRFSAERPKGSFSTLEIQRTEQGDSAMYLCASSKDRVQHFGDGTRLSIL.

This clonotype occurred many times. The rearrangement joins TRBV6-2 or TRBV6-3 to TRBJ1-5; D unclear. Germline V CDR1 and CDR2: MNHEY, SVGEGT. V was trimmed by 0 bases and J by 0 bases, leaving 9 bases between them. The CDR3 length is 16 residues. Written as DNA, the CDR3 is TGTGCCAGCAGTTACTCGCCCCGTATTAGCAATCAGCCCCAGCATTTT. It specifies CASSYSPRISNQPQHF.

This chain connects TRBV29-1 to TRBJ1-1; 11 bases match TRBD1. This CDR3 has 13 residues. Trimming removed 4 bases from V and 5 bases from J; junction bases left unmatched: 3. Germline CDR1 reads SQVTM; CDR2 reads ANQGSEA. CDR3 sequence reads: CSVAGQGGTEAFF. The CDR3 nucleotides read TGCAGCGTTGCGGGACAGGGGGGGACTGAAGCTTTCTTT.

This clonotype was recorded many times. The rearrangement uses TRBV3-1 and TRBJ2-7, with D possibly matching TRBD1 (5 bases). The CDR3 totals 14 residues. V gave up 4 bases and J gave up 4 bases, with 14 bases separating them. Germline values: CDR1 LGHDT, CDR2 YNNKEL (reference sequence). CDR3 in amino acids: CASSLQDLSYEQYF. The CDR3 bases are TGTGCCAGCAGCCTACAGGATCTCTCGTACGAGCAGTACTTC.